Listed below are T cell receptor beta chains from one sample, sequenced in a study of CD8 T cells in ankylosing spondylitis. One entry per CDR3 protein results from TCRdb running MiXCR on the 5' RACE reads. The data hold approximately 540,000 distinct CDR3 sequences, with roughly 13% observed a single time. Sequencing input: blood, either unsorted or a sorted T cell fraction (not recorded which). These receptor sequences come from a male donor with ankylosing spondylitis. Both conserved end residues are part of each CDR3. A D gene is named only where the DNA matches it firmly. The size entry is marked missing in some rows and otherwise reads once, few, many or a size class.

CDR3: CASSHPQRNTEAFF
DNA: TGTGCCAGCAGCCACCCCCAAAGGAACACTGAAGCTTTCTTT
V: TRBV3-1
size: few
J: TRBJ1-1
D: -

CDR3: CASSQGVGGADTQYF
DNA: TGTGCCAGCTCACAGGGGGTAGGAGGAGCAGATACGCAGTATTTT
V: TRBV18
size: few
J: TRBJ2-3
D: -

CDR3: CSAREGVSGRTDTQYF
DNA: TGCAGTGCTAGAGAGGGAGTGAGCGGGAGAACAGATACGCAGTATTTT
V: TRBV20-1
size: many
J: TRBJ2-3
D: TRBD2

CDR3: CATSREDSTDTQYF
DNA: TGTGCCACCAGCAGAGAGGATAGCACAGATACGCAGTATTTT
V: TRBV15
size: -
J: TRBJ2-3
D: -

CDR3: CSARDILAGGGYEQYF
DNA: TGCAGTGCTAGAGATATACTAGCGGGAGGAGGGTACGAGCAGTACTTC
V: TRBV20-1
size: many
J: TRBJ2-7
D: TRBD2

CDR3: CSADLAGVSYEQYF
DNA: TGCAGTGCTGACCTAGCGGGAGTCTCCTACGAGCAGTACTTC
V: TRBV20-1
size: -
J: TRBJ2-7
D: TRBD2

CDR3: CTSSGAGTSGYTDTQYF
DNA: TGTACCAGCAGCGGAGCCGGGACTAGCGGTTACACAGATACGCAGTATTTT
V: TRBV7-2
size: -
J: TRBJ2-3
D: TRBD2

CDR3: CAISESGKWDYGYTF
DNA: TGTGCCATCAGTGAGTCTGGTAAATGGGACTATGGCTACACCTTC
V: TRBV10-3
size: few
J: TRBJ1-2
D: -

CDR3: CSAPGSGSKADTQYF
DNA: TGCAGTGCTCCCGGTAGCGGGAGTAAAGCTGATACGCAGTATTTT
V: TRBV20-1
size: few
J: TRBJ2-3
D: TRBD2

CDR3: CASSQEKREGPGELFF
DNA: TGTGCCAGCAGCCAAGAAAAGCGGGAGGGCCCCGGGGAGCTGTTTTTT
V: TRBV14
size: few
J: TRBJ2-2
D: TRBD2

CDR3: CASSPRTGARTEAFF
DNA: TGTGCCAGCAGCCCCAGGACAGGGGCTCGGACTGAAGCTTTCTTT
V: TRBV7-9
size: many
J: TRBJ1-1
D: TRBD1

CDR3: CASSLRPGGHYGYTF
DNA: TGTGCCAGCAGCTTAAGGCCAGGGGGGCACTATGGCTACACCTTC
V: TRBV7-2
size: -
J: TRBJ1-2
D: TRBD1

CDR3: CASSLSGSSYNSPLHF
DNA: TGTGCCAGCAGCTTATCGGGGAGCTCCTATAATTCACCCCTCCACTTT
V: TRBV7-2
size: many
J: TRBJ1-6
D: -

CDR3: CSARPQGRGLRNEQFF
DNA: TGCAGTGCTAGACCCCAAGGGAGGGGGCTAAGAAATGAGCAGTTCTTC
V: TRBV20-1
size: -
J: TRBJ2-1
D: -

CDR3: CASAQSRGVSEAFF
DNA: TGTGCCAGCGCACAGAGCAGGGGAGTATCTGAAGCTTTCTTT
V: TRBV12-3/TRBV12-4
size: -
J: TRBJ1-1
D: -

CDR3: CASRRGYEQYF
DNA: TGTGCCAGCAGAAGGGGCTACGAGCAGTACTTC
V: TRBV27
size: many
J: TRBJ2-7
D: -

CDR3: CASSLVAPDSLTEAFF
DNA: TGTGCCAGCAGCTTAGTAGCCCCGGACAGTTTGACTGAAGCTTTCTTT
V: TRBV11-2
size: few
J: TRBJ1-1
D: -

CDR3: CSARGLAINEQFF
DNA: TGCAGTGCTAGAGGCCTAGCCATCAATGAGCAGTTCTTC
V: TRBV20-1
size: few
J: TRBJ2-1
D: -

CDR3: CSVEEWGSNEKLFF
DNA: TGCAGCGTTGAAGAGTGGGGTTCGAATGAAAAACTGTTTTTT
V: TRBV29-1
size: -
J: TRBJ1-4
D: -

CDR3: CASSENGPLTDTQYF
DNA: TGTGCCAGCAGTGAAAACGGGCCCCTCACAGATACGCAGTATTTT
V: TRBV2
size: -
J: TRBJ2-3
D: -

CDR3: CASSWGPSNEQYF
DNA: TGCGCCAGCAGCTGGGGTCCGTCGAACGAGCAGTACTTC
V: TRBV5-1
size: -
J: TRBJ2-7
D: -

CDR3: CASMGTGGHEQFF
DNA: TGTGCCAGCATGGGGACAGGGGGCCATGAGCAGTTCTTC
V: TRBV6-1
size: many
J: TRBJ2-1
D: TRBD1

CDR3: CASSIAPHNNEQFF
DNA: TGCGCCAGCAGTATCGCCCCCCATAACAATGAGCAGTTCTTC
V: TRBV5-1
size: many
J: TRBJ2-1
D: -

CDR3: CSARDIFQYF
DNA: TGCAGTGCTAGGGACATCTTCCAGTACTTC
V: TRBV20-1
size: few
J: TRBJ2-7
D: -

CDR3: CASSQVRGVSRTDTQYF
DNA: TGTGCCAGCAGCCAAGTAAGGGGAGTCTCCCGCACAGATACGCAGTATTTT
V: TRBV4-2
size: -
J: TRBJ2-3
D: -

CDR3: CASTTGTLGNTIYF
DNA: TGTGCCAGCACCACTGGGACACTTGGAAACACCATATATTTT
V: TRBV6-1
size: -
J: TRBJ1-3
D: -

CDR3: CSARGDGELFF
DNA: TGCAGTGCCCGTGGGGACGGGGAGCTGTTTTTT
V: TRBV20-1
size: few
J: TRBJ2-2
D: -

CDR3: CASSGPRTKNIQYF
DNA: TGTGCCAGCAGCGGACCCCGGACCAAAAACATTCAGTACTTC
V: TRBV6-1
size: many
J: TRBJ2-4
D: -

CDR3: CAISESQAAVNQPQHF
DNA: TGTGCCATCAGTGAGTCCCAGGCGGCAGTCAATCAGCCCCAGCATTTT
V: TRBV10-3
size: few
J: TRBJ1-5
D: -

CDR3: CATSDRDRESNQPQHF
DNA: TGTGCCACCAGTGACCGGGACAGGGAGAGCAATCAGCCCCAGCATTTT
V: TRBV24-1
size: -
J: TRBJ1-5
D: TRBD1

CDR3: CASSPWDVLPLQETQYF
DNA: TGTGCCAGCAGCCCTTGGGACGTTCTCCCTCTACAAGAGACCCAGTACTTC
V: TRBV3-1
size: few
J: TRBJ2-5
D: -

CDR3: CATSDRLLRDTQYF
DNA: TGTGCCACCAGTGATCGACTCCTTCGGGATACGCAGTATTTT
V: TRBV24-1
size: -
J: TRBJ2-3
D: -

CDR3: CASSARDSPFNYGYTF
DNA: TGTGCCAGCAGTGCTCGGGACAGCCCCTTTAACTATGGCTACACCTTC
V: TRBV6-2/TRBV6-3
size: -
J: TRBJ1-2
D: TRBD1

CDR3: CASRRSSGLRGDTQYF
DNA: TGCGCCAGCAGGCGATCTAGCGGACTTAGGGGGGATACGCAGTATTTT
V: TRBV5-1
size: few
J: TRBJ2-3
D: -

CDR3: CARLWPGQGSGYTF
DNA: TGTGCCAGGCTCTGGCCGGGACAGGGCTCTGGCTACACCTTC
V: TRBV2
size: -
J: TRBJ1-2
D: TRBD1

CDR3: CSARDLGQGTMNTEAFF
DNA: TGCAGTGCTAGAGATCTGGGACAGGGGACGATGAACACTGAAGCTTTCTTT
V: TRBV20-1
size: -
J: TRBJ1-1
D: TRBD1

CDR3: CASTGLANNEQFF
DNA: TGTGCCAGCACTGGACTAGCGAACAATGAGCAGTTCTTC
V: TRBV12-3/TRBV12-4
size: many
J: TRBJ2-1
D: TRBD2

CDR3: CASSSHSGRAYNEQFF
DNA: TGTGCCAGCAGTTCCCATAGCGGGAGGGCTTACAATGAGCAGTTCTTC
V: TRBV6-5
size: -
J: TRBJ2-1
D: TRBD2

CDR3: CASSLDRGLSGELFF
DNA: TGTGCCAGCAGCTTGGATAGGGGCCTCTCCGGGGAGCTGTTTTTT
V: TRBV5-6
size: few
J: TRBJ2-2
D: -

CDR3: CASSPLGATNTEAFF
DNA: TGTGCCAGCAGTCCCCTGGGCGCGACGAACACTGAAGCTTTCTTT
V: TRBV7-8
size: -
J: TRBJ1-1
D: -

CDR3: CASSSDRVTEAFF
DNA: TGCGCCAGCAGCTCGGACAGGGTCACTGAAGCTTTCTTT
V: TRBV5-1
size: few
J: TRBJ1-1
D: TRBD1

CDR3: CASSLSGGGGYTF
DNA: TGTGCCAGCAGTTTATCGGGGGGAGGTGGCTACACCTTC
V: TRBV27
size: few
J: TRBJ1-2
D: -

CDR3: CASSSGVTEAFF
DNA: TGTGCCAGCAGCTCCGGGGTAACTGAAGCTTTCTTT
V: TRBV6-2/TRBV6-3
size: few
J: TRBJ1-1
D: -

CDR3: CASSQGTSGSYNEQFF
DNA: TGTGCCAGCAGCCAAGGGACTAGCGGCTCCTACAATGAGCAGTTCTTC
V: TRBV4-2
size: many
J: TRBJ2-1
D: TRBD2

CDR3: CASSLRGTWAGNTIYF
DNA: TGTGCCAGCAGCTTAAGGGGAACATGGGCTGGAAACACCATATATTTT
V: TRBV7-2
size: -
J: TRBJ1-3
D: -

CDR3: CASSIGQAVNTEAFF
DNA: TGTGCCAGTAGTATAGGGCAGGCGGTGAACACTGAAGCTTTCTTT
V: TRBV19
size: -
J: TRBJ1-1
D: -

CDR3: CASSLSSVEDFYNEQFF
DNA: TGTGCCAGCAGCTTATCGTCAGTGGAAGACTTTTACAATGAGCAGTTCTTC
V: TRBV7-2
size: few
J: TRBJ2-1
D: -

CDR3: CASSLRKETQYF
DNA: TGTGCCAGCAGCTTAAGAAAAGAGACCCAGTACTTC
V: TRBV7-9
size: many
J: TRBJ2-5
D: -

CDR3: CSARDSGRAATDTQYF
DNA: TGCAGTGCTAGAGATTCCGGACGCGCAGCCACAGATACGCAGTATTTT
V: TRBV20-1
size: -
J: TRBJ2-3
D: -

CDR3: CASSGLQGTKNIQYF
DNA: TGCGCCAGCAGCGGACTACAGGGGACCAAAAACATTCAGTACTTC
V: TRBV5-1
size: -
J: TRBJ2-4
D: -

CDR3: CASSSPDTYEQYF
DNA: TGTGCCAGCAGTTCCCCGGATACCTACGAGCAGTACTTC
V: TRBV2
size: few
J: TRBJ2-7
D: -

CDR3: CATSRDPGQGNNEQFF
DNA: TGTGCCACCAGCAGAGATCCCGGACAGGGAAACAATGAGCAGTTCTTC
V: TRBV15
size: few
J: TRBJ2-1
D: TRBD1

CDR3: CASSYRLAGNTGELFF
DNA: TGTGCCAGCAGTTATAGGCTAGCGGGTAACACCGGGGAGCTGTTTTTT
V: TRBV6-2/TRBV6-3
size: few
J: TRBJ2-2
D: TRBD2

CDR3: CSARAGTGWDEQYF
DNA: TGCAGTGCTAGAGCCGGGACAGGATGGGACGAGCAGTACTTC
V: TRBV20-1
size: -
J: TRBJ2-7
D: TRBD1

CDR3: CASSLVSSGSSYEQYF
DNA: TGTGCCAGCAGCTTAGTTAGTAGCGGAAGCTCCTACGAGCAGTACTTC
V: TRBV7-8
size: -
J: TRBJ2-7
D: -

CDR3: CASSFQPYTYNSPLHF
DNA: TGTGCCAGCAGTTTTCAACCGTACACTTATAATTCACCCCTCCACTTT
V: TRBV27
size: few
J: TRBJ1-6
D: -

CDR3: CASSPWGAGGTQYF
DNA: TGCGCCAGCAGCCCCTGGGGGGCAGGGGGTACGCAGTATTTT
V: TRBV4-1
size: few
J: TRBJ2-3
D: -

CDR3: CASEKSEGSGMGELFF
DNA: TGTGCCAGCGAGAAGAGCGAAGGTTCTGGTATGGGGGAGCTGTTTTTT
V: TRBV3-1
size: many
J: TRBJ2-2
D: -

CDR3: CSARDRVIGTDTQYF
DNA: TGCAGTGCTAGAGATCGAGTGATTGGCACAGATACGCAGTATTTT
V: TRBV20-1
size: -
J: TRBJ2-3
D: -